This TCR beta chain was recorded in a study of T-cell memory formation after mild COVID-19. This clonotype was counted many times. TCRdb called the 5' RACE reads again in MiXCR, with one record for every CDR3 protein. The table records 310,000 or so distinct CDR3 sequences, roughly 15% of them present only once. The receptor was isolated from a man between 18 and 35 years old who had mild COVID-19 (a few samples of this study predate the infection). Cell type and time point are not known. The source material was PBMCs or a T cell subset sorted from them (not recorded which).

The CDR3 protein is CASSLTPNTEAFF. For the CDR3, the DNA is TGCGCCAGCAGCTTGACACCGAACACTGAAGCTTTCTTT. V usage is TRBV5-1 and J usage is TRBJ1-1, with D unresolved. V was cut by 1 base and J by 1 base, with 5 bases left in between. The CDR3 has 13 residues. Germline values: CDR1 SGHRS, CDR2 YFSETQ.